This is a list of T cell receptor beta chains from one sample in a study of identical twins. TCRdb redid the calling of the 5' RACE reads with MiXCR, one entry per CDR3 protein. The table includes 1.5 million to 2 million distinct CDR3 sequences, more than 30% detected once. Sequenced material: cord blood. The receptor set was obtained from a newborn girl in good health. The CDR3 runs from the conserved cysteine through the conserved F or W. The order of the fields is D gene, clone size, J gene, V gene, CDR3 DNA, CDR3 protein. D genes are given only for firm matches. Not every row has a clone size; where given, it reads once, few, many or a size class.

>TRBD2|few|TRBJ2-5|TRBV9
TGTGCCAGCAGCTTCCGACTAGCGGGGGGGGAAGAGACCCAGTACTTC
CASSFRLAGGEETQYF
>.|.|TRBJ2-7|TRBV5-1
TGCGCCAGCAGCCCTCAGACTAGGATCCCAATATACAATGAGCAGTACTTC
CASSPQTRIPIYNEQYF
>TRBD2|.|TRBJ2-7|TRBV9
TGTGCCAGCAGCGTAGCCCTAGCGGAGCTCTACGAGCAGTACTTC
CASSVALAELYEQYF
>.|few|TRBJ1-1|TRBV5-1
TGCGCCAGCAGCTGGGACAAGGTTCGCACTGAAGCTTTCTTT
CASSWDKVRTEAFF
>TRBD2|.|TRBJ2-7|TRBV3-1
TGTGCCAGCAGCCAAGATAGTCTAGCGGGGTCGGCCTACGAGCAGTACTTC
CASSQDSLAGSAYEQYF
>TRBD1|.|TRBJ1-1|TRBV5-6
TGTGCCAGCAGCGCGGACAGGCTTGAAGCTTTCTTT
CASSADRLEAFF
>.|.|TRBJ2-5|TRBV5-6
TGTGCCAGCAGCGTACACAGGGCGTACCAAGAGACCCAGTACTTC
CASSVHRAYQETQYF
>TRBD1|.|TRBJ2-5|TRBV9
TGTGCCAGCAGCCTAAGTAATAGGGGGCCTCGGAGCAATAAAGAGACCCAGTACTTC
CASSLSNRGPRSNKETQYF
>.|.|TRBJ2-1|TRBV20-1
TGCAGTGCGCGTACTAGGGCCTACGAGCAGTTCTTC
CSARTRAYEQFF
>TRBD2|few|TRBJ2-7|TRBV20-1
TGCAGTGCTAGAGAGCGGGGGGGGACTAGGGTTTACGAGCAGTACTTC
CSARERGGTRVYEQYF
>TRBD2|.|TRBJ2-1|TRBV20-1
TGCAGTGCTCTTAGCGGGAGGGTCAATGAGCAGTTCTTC
CSALSGRVNEQFF
>.|.|TRBJ2-6|TRBV9
TGTGCCAGCAGCGTAGAACCTGGGGCCAACGTCCTGACTTTC
CASSVEPGANVLTF
>.|.|TRBJ2-7|TRBV11-2
TGTGCCAGCGGCTTTAGGGGCTCCTACGAGCAGTACTTC
CASGFRGSYEQYF
>TRBD2|many|TRBJ2-7|TRBV28
TGTGCCAGCAGTCTTGGACTAGCGGGATTCGAGCAGTACTTC
CASSLGLAGFEQYF
>TRBD2|.|TRBJ2-2|TRBV28
TGTGCCAGCAGGCCAAACCCGGGACTAGCGGTCTCCACCGGGGAGCTGTTTTTT
CASRPNPGLAVSTGELFF
>TRBD1|few|TRBJ1-1|TRBV20-1
TGCAGTGCCCAGGACAGGGCCACTGAAGCTTTCTTT
CSAQDRATEAFF
>.|few|TRBJ2-7|TRBV3-1
TGTGCCAGCAGCTTCACTTACCTGGCGGGTGGCTCCTACGAGCAGTACTTC
CASSFTYLAGGSYEQYF
>TRBD2|few|TRBJ2-3|TRBV5-5
TGTGCCAGCAGCTGGACGGTTGTCCTAGCGGGATTAAACACAGATACGCAGTATTTT
CASSWTVVLAGLNTDTQYF